Presented here are 28 T cell receptor beta chains from one specimen sequenced in a study of cytomegalovirus exposure and HLA in healthy donors. Amplification used 60 Vbeta primers and 13 Jbeta primers. The method was immunoSEQ multiplex PCR; TCRdb's version includes in-frame clones alone and lacks a portion of them. The table lists 130,000 or so clones, less than 80% of them singletons. Source material: PBMCs. These receptors all stem from a man aged 40-55 years in good health and CMV-seropositive.

The chain combines TRBV15 with TRBJ1-3, with a possible D match to TRBD1 (5 bases). The CDR3 contains 15 residues. CDR1 is LNHNV and CDR2 is YYDKDF in the germline V gene (reference sequence). Trimming removed 9 bases from V and 0 bases from J, with 15 bases in between. The CDR3 DNA reads as TGTGCCACTCAGTTCGGGGGGTACTCTGGAAACACCATATATTTT. This translates into CATQFGGYSGNTIYF.

Only a few counts were recorded for this clone. The J gene is TRBJ1-1, the V gene TRBV5-1; 8 bases line up with TRBD1. Germline-derived CDR1 and CDR2 are SGHRS and YFSETQ. This CDR3 is built from 16 residues. V shed 0 bases, J shed 3 bases, and the junction held 7 bases outside the gene matches. CDR3 sequence reads: CASSLDPQGADTEAFF. The CDR3, as DNA: TGCGCCAGCAGCTTGGACCCCCAGGGGGCGGACACTGAAGCTTTCTTT.

The chain carries TRBV7-9 and TRBJ2-7, with 9 positions matching TRBD1. The junction had 8 bases not matched to a gene; V was cut back by 6 bases and J by 2 bases. From germline, CDR1 is SEHNR and CDR2 FQNEAQ (reference sequence). CDR3 length: 15 amino acids. The CDR3 DNA sequence: TGTGCCAGCAGAGGACAGGGGAATCCGCCCTACGAGCAGTACTTC. Protein sequence: CASRGQGNPPYEQYF.

V is TRBV27 and J is TRBJ2-5, with 7 positions matching TRBD1. TRBJ2-7 matches the DNA end more closely, so the J call is doubtful. Germline lookup yields CDR1 MNHEY and CDR2 SMNVEV (reference sequence). The CDR3 has 15 residues. The CDR3 reads CASSLFGTALYEQYF. The CDR3 coding sequence is TGTGCCAGCAGTTTATTTGGGACAGCACTATACGAGCAGTACTTC.

There are a few counts of this clone. CDR3 amino acids: CASSPVQGVAKNIQYF. In DNA form, the CDR3 reads TGTGCCAGCTCACCAGTACAGGGAGTAGCCAAAAACATTCAGTACTTC. The rearrangement links TRBV18 to TRBJ2-4; tentatively, D is TRBD1 (6 bases). Germline assignment: CDR1 KGHSH and CDR2 LQKENI. V was clipped by 2 bases and J by 0 bases, with 11 bases between them. This CDR3 is 16 amino acids long.

This chain connects TRBV30 to TRBJ1-5; 9 bases map to TRBD1. From germline, CDR1 is GTSNPN and CDR2 SVGIG (reference sequence). This CDR3 is built from 17 residues. The V gene end was trimmed by 1 base and the J gene end by 0 bases; junction bases not matched to a gene: 7. The CDR3 region has the DNA TGTGCCTGGAGTGGGGACAGGGTAGTGGGTAGCAATCAGCCCCAGCATTTT. Translating gives CAWSGDRVVGSNQPQHF.

This rearrangement joins TRBV14 to TRBJ1-1; 9 bases are a match to TRBD1. The CDR3 consists of 15 residues. Germline V gene sequence: CDR1 SGHDN, CDR2 FVKESK. With 3 bases clipped from V and 5 bases from J, the junction kept 7 bases outside the gene matches. CDR3 nucleotides: TGTGCCAGCAGCCAGGACAGGGGACGCTGGACTGAAGCTTTCTTT. Protein sequence: CASSQDRGRWTEAFF.

The gene calls are TRBV6-4 and TRBJ1-3; unclear D gene. The V gene's germline CDR1 is MRHNA and CDR2 SNTAGT. There are 13 residues in the CDR3. With 0 bases removed from V and 14 bases from J, the gap between germline ends came to 14 bases. The CDR3 protein is CASSDSPGSTVYF. Here the CDR3 DNA reads TGTGCCAGCAGTGACTCTCCGGGGTCCACGGTATATTTT.

This chain uses TRBV29-1 with TRBJ2-7; D is possibly TRBD2 (5 bases). The CDR3 has 14 amino acids. In germline, CDR1 is SQVTM, CDR2 ANQGSEA. Trimming cost V 1 base and J 4 bases, with 14 bases left between them. The CDR3 DNA reads as TGCAGCGTTGAAGCCGGGAACACGCTTTACGAGCAGTACTTC. Protein product: CSVEAGNTLYEQYF.

The sample holds a few counts of this clone. The chain links TRBV9 to TRBJ2-2; D is undetermined. The V end lost 4 bases, the J end lost 2 bases, and 15 bases lay between the germline ends. Germline V gene data show CDR1 as SGDLS and CDR2 as YYNGEE. The CDR3 covers 16 residues. CDR3 nucleotide sequence: TGTGCCAGCAGCCCACGCGGTCTAACTAACACCGGGGAGCTGTTTTTT. This translates into CASSPRGLTNTGELFF.

This chain uses TRBV5-4 with TRBJ2-5; a weak D match, TRBD2 (5 bases). The V gene lost 0 bases and the J gene lost 4 bases, with 13 bases spanning the gap. CDR3 length equals 15 residues. Germline CDR1 reads SGHNT; CDR2 reads YYREEE (reference sequence). Here the CDR3 DNA reads TGTGCCAGCAGCTTGGTGGCAGCGGAACGAGAGACCCAGTACTTC. This gives the protein CASSLVAAERETQYF.

This chain connects TRBV5-5 to TRBJ1-4; TRBD1 aligns across 10 bases. CDR3 length: 14 residues. CDR1 is SGHKS, CDR2 YYEKEE, per germline (reference sequence). Unmatched junction bases numbered 4, after V lost 4 bases and J lost 7 bases. CDR3 amino acids: CASSPTGGGEKLFF. The CDR3 DNA follows: TGTGCCAGCAGCCCGACAGGGGGCGGTGAAAAACTGTTTTTT.

V gene TRBV10-3 combines with J gene TRBJ1-4; 7 bases fit TRBD1. V dropped 3 bases and J dropped 5; count of bases not matched to a gene: 6. The CDR3 runs to 15 residues. Germline-derived CDR1 and CDR2 are ENHRY and SYGVKD. The CDR3 DNA follows: TGTGCCATCAGTGAATACAGGGGTTTCAATGAAAAACTGTTTTTT. Translated: CAISEYRGFNEKLFF.

For the CDR3, the DNA is TGCGCCAGCAGCCAACGACAGGGAAACTACGAGCAGTACTTC. This translates into CASSQRQGNYEQYF. This chain connects TRBV4-1 to TRBJ2-7; TRBD1 matches 7 bases. The CDR3 covers 14 residues. The junction had 4 bases not matched to a gene; V was cut back by 2 bases and J by 3 bases. CDR1 MGHRA and CDR2 YSYEKL come from the germline V gene.

The CDR3 nucleotides are TGCGCCAGCAGCTTGGCGGGGGCTAGCGGGAGGGGCAATGAGCAGTTCTTC. It yields the protein CASSLAGASGRGNEQFF. The chain couples TRBV5-1 to TRBJ2-1, with 12 bases matching TRBD2. The CDR3 totals 17 residues. After removal of 0 bases from V and 6 bases from J, the junction contained 7 bases not matched to a gene. CDR1 is SGHRS and CDR2 is YFSETQ in the germline V gene.

This clone was detected a few times. The CDR3: CASSLQGGGNQPQHF. The CDR3 DNA sequence: TGTGCCAGCAGCTTACAGGGAGGGGGCAATCAGCCCCAGCATTTT. The chain is built from TRBV7-2 and TRBJ1-5; D possibly corresponds to TRBD1 (5 bases). The V end was cut by 2 bases, the J end by 2 bases, with 10 bases between. The CDR3 runs 15 residues. Germline CDR1 SGHTA, CDR2 FQGNSA.

CDR3 DNA: TGTGCCAGCATCGGTACCGGGACAGGGGGCGAGGCTTTCTTT. Its protein product is CASIGTGTGGEAFF. The gene calls are TRBV2 and TRBJ1-1; the match to TRBD1 covers 12 bases. Germline trimming cut 7 bases from V and 11 bases from J; bases unmatched to any gene: 11. Germline V gives CDR1 SNHLY, CDR2 FYNNEI. The CDR3 is made up of 14 amino acids.

This clone was detected only a few times. The chain employs TRBV2 and TRBJ1-1, with TRBD1 as a possible D gene (5 bases). CDR3 size: 14 residues. V dropped 6 bases and J dropped 1 base, with 12 bases sitting between them. Germline lookup yields CDR1 SNHLY and CDR2 FYNNEI. CDR3 residues: CASRATVKNTEAFF. The DNA for the CDR3 is TGTGCCAGCAGGGCGACAGTAAAGAACACTGAAGCTTTCTTT.

The chain links TRBV28 to TRBJ1-1, with D maybe TRBD1 (6 bases). The CDR3 runs 15 residues. Trimming pared 5 bases from V and 0 bases from J, leaving 13 bases between. Germline CDR1 and CDR2: MDHEN and SYDVKM. The CDR3 region is CASSPGTYMNTEAFF. The CDR3 nucleotides read TGTGCCAGCAGTCCCGGGACATACATGAACACTGAAGCTTTCTTT.

The chain links TRBV30 to TRBJ1-4; D is perhaps TRBD1 (5 bases). The germline CDR1 and CDR2 sequences are GTSNPN and SVGIG (reference sequence). CDR3 length: 16 amino acids. Deletions cut 0 bases from V and 0 bases from J, with 11 bases between. CDR3 region: CAWSVYQGTTNEKLFF. CDR3 sequence (DNA): TGTGCCTGGAGTGTATATCAGGGAACAACTAATGAAAAACTGTTTTTT.

The rearrangement links TRBV10-3 to TRBJ2-3; the D is unclear. Germline V CDR1 and CDR2: ENHRY, SYGVKD. V was trimmed by 5 bases and J by 7 bases, leaving 10 bases between them. The CDR3 sequence is 12 residues long. The CDR3 loop reads CAISTVVNTQYF. CDR3 nucleotide sequence: TGTGCCATCAGTACGGTGGTAAATACGCAGTATTTT.

This chain uses TRBV30 with TRBJ2-1, with TRBD1 identical over 9 bases. CDR3 length equals 14 residues. After removal of 7 bases from V and 4 bases from J, the junction contained 8 bases not matched to a gene. Germline V lookup: CDR1 GTSNPN, CDR2 SVGIG (reference sequence). The CDR3 reads CASQGAGIYNEQFF. The CDR3 DNA reads as TGTGCCTCACAGGGGGCGGGAATTTACAATGAGCAGTTCTTC.

The J gene is TRBJ1-5, the V gene TRBV7-2; D possibly corresponds to TRBD1 (6 bases). CDR1 and CDR2 from the germline V gene are SGHTA and FQGNSA. The CDR3 is 15 residues long. V lost 3 bases and J 3 bases, leaving 12 bases between the germline ends. CDR3 protein: CASSFYRDNNQPQHF. The CDR3 DNA reads as TGTGCCAGCAGCTTTTACAGGGACAACAATCAGCCCCAGCATTTT.

The chain recombines TRBV5-1 with TRBJ2-1; maybe TRBD2 (7 bases). From germline, CDR1 is SGHRS and CDR2 YFSETQ. Trimming stripped 1 base from V and 7 bases from J, with 24 bases between. CDR3 length: 18 residues. CDR3 residues: CASSLRLGGRSGSNEQFF. The DNA of the CDR3 is TGCGCCAGCAGCTTGCGGCTGGGGGGGCGATCTGGATCAAATGAGCAGTTCTTC.

V gene TRBV4-2 combines with J gene TRBJ1-1; D is possibly TRBD1 (5 bases). This CDR3 has 14 residues. Germline CDR1 reads LGHNA; CDR2 reads YNFKEQ. V lost 1 base and J 5 bases, leaving 11 bases between the germline ends. The CDR3 loop reads CASSQGSGWTEAFF. CDR3 DNA: TGTGCCAGCAGCCAAGGTTCAGGGTGGACTGAAGCTTTCTTT.

The gene calls are TRBV4-1 and TRBJ1-3; D remains ambiguous. Germline loops: CDR1 MGHRA, CDR2 YSYEKL. CDR3 length: 17 residues. V was clipped by 2 bases and J by 0 bases, with 14 bases between them. The CDR3 loop is CASSQKAQHISGNTIYF. The CDR3 nucleotides are TGCGCCAGCAGCCAAAAGGCACAGCATATCTCTGGAAACACCATATATTTT.

The chain recombines TRBV28 with TRBJ2-5, with D unclear. The CDR3 totals 11 residues. V was clipped by 5 bases and J by 5 bases, with 6 bases between them. Germline loops: CDR1 MDHEN, CDR2 SYDVKM. The chain's CDR3 is CASSSPETQYF. The CDR3 DNA is TGTGCCAGCAGTAGCCCCGAGACCCAGTACTTC. The full variable domain, rest sourced from reference TRBV28 and TRBJ2-5, is DVKVTQSSRYLVKRTGEKVFLECVQDMDHENMFWYRQDPGLGLRLIYFSYDVKMKEKGDIPEGYSVSREKKERFSLILESASTNQTSMYLCASSSPETQYFGPGTRLLVL.

CDR3 sequence reads: CASSVVKAGESGELFF. CDR3 DNA: TGTGCCAGCAGCGTAGTTAAAGCGGGAGAGTCCGGGGAGCTGTTTTTT. The chain is built from TRBV9 and TRBJ2-2; 8 bases align to TRBD2. The ends lost 0 bases at V and 6 bases at J; junction bases unmatched: 7. CDR3 length: 16 residues. Germline V gives CDR1 SGDLS, CDR2 YYNGEE.